The 20 T cell receptor beta chains reported below all come from one sample, sequenced in a study of T cell changes during pregnancy in multiple sclerosis. Sequencing was performed with immunoSEQ multiplex PCR; in TCRdb, only in-frame clones are kept and a portion is missing. This table holds 35,000 or so clones, around 92% found once. The source material was CD4+ T cells from peripheral blood mononuclear cells, sampled after pregnancy. These TCRs come from a female donor with multiple sclerosis, enrolled in a pregnancy study.

The chain recombines TRBV12-5 with TRBJ2-3, with 8 bases matching TRBD1. This CDR3 contains 14 residues. J was trimmed by 0 bases and V by 9 bases; bases with no gene match: 5. CDR1 and CDR2 from the germline V gene are LGHNT and FRNRAP. Written as DNA, the CDR3 is TGTGCTAGCCTGGACAGGGCGAGCACAGATACGCAGTATTTT. Its translation is CASLDRASTDTQYF.

Of note for this clone: The junction and the germline gene differ at one end; a read error may be behind it. The chain has TRBV5-4 and TRBJ2-1; 7 bases map to TRBD2. Per germline, CDR1 SGHNT and CDR2 YYREEE (reference sequence). This CDR3 is built from 15 residues. CDR3 nucleotides: TGTGCCAGCAGCTTCGGGGGACTAACTGGCGATGAGCTGTTCTTC. Translating it yields CASSFGGLTGDELFF.

This clone has a handful of counts. V usage is TRBV7-6 and J usage is TRBJ2-2; 7 nucleotides agree with TRBD2. J was trimmed by 2 bases and V by 1 base; bases with no gene match: 1. CDR1 and CDR2 (germline): SGHVS, FNYEAQ. This CDR3 contains 15 residues. CDR3 loop: CASSLGGGNTGELFF. In DNA, the CDR3 is TGTGCCAGCAGCTTAGGCGGGGGAAACACCGGGGAGCTGTTTTTT.

J is TRBJ2-5 and V is TRBV5-4; no firm D call. Germline V gives CDR1 SGHNT, CDR2 YYREEE (reference sequence). The germline V and J ends were trimmed by 0 bases and 1 base, with 7 bases remaining between them. This CDR3 spans 14 amino acids. CDR3: CASSLGFSQETQYF. CDR3 nucleotides: TGTGCCAGCAGCTTGGGTTTTAGCCAAGAGACCCAGTACTTC. Filled out from reference TRBV5-4 and TRBJ2-5, the complete variable domain reads ETGVTQSPTHLIKTRGQQVTLRCSSQSGHNTVSWYQQALGQGPQFIFQYYREEENGRGNFPPRFSGLQFPNYSSELNVNALELDDSALYLCASSLGFSQETQYFGPGTRLLVL.

The chain has TRBV6-5 and TRBJ2-5, with TRBD1 as a possible D gene (5 bases). The CDR3 is 15 amino acids. The V end lost 3 bases, the J end lost 3 bases, and 14 bases lay between the germline ends. Per the germline V gene, CDR1 is MNHEY and CDR2 is SVGAGI. DNA for the CDR3: TGTGCCAGCAGTTATCAAGGGCAGGGTAAAGAGACCCAGTACTTC. This encodes CASSYQGQGKETQYF.

The CDR3 protein is CASSPELDRVQETQYF. The CDR3 DNA follows: TGTGCCAGCAGCCCGGAGCTTGACAGGGTCCAAGAGACCCAGTACTTC. V gene TRBV4-2 combines with J gene TRBJ2-5, with 7 bases that match TRBD1. Germline CDR1 LGHNA, CDR2 YNFKEQ. The CDR3 has 16 amino acids. Trimming took 4 bases from V and 1 from J; bases not matched to a gene: 9.

This clone showed up just once. The gene calls are TRBV5-5 and TRBJ2-7; TRBD2 matches 7 bases. The V segment lost 0 bases and the J segment 0 bases; nucleotides outside the gene matches: 9. This CDR3 has 17 residues. Per the germline V gene, CDR1 is SGHKS and CDR2 is YYEKEE (reference sequence). The CDR3 coding sequence is TGTGCCAGCAGCTTGGCGGGGGGACGACTAAGCTCCTACGAGCAGTACTTC. Translation gives CASSLAGGRLSSYEQYF.

V is TRBV27 and J is TRBJ1-5, with a weak D call TRBD1 (5 bases). The length of the CDR3 is 16 residues. The V end lost 5 bases, the J end lost 3 bases, and 17 bases lay between the germline ends. Germline V gene lookup returns CDR1 MNHEY and CDR2 SMNVEV (reference sequence). This CDR3 reads CASSPWPGLNNQPQHF. The CDR3 DNA sequence: TGTGCCAGCAGTCCCTGGCCGGGACTTAACAATCAGCCCCAGCATTTT.

This clone was seen only once. The chain has TRBV4-3 and TRBJ1-2; D remains unclear. Germline loops: CDR1 LGHNA, CDR2 YSLEER. Trimming left V 1 base short and J 2 bases short, with 5 bases between. The CDR3 loop spans 13 amino acids. The CDR3 loop is CASSQGHNYGYTF. For the CDR3, the DNA is TGCGCCAGCAGCCAAGGACACAACTATGGCTACACCTTC.

The rearrangement joins TRBV10-3 to TRBJ1-2; tentative D call: TRBD1 (5 bases). The CDR3 runs to 15 residues. Looked up from germline, CDR1 is ENHRY and CDR2 is SYGVKD. The germline V and J ends were trimmed by 6 bases and 0 bases, with 14 bases remaining between them. CDR3 residues: CAIRGGDRANYGYTF. CDR3 in DNA: TGTGCCATCAGGGGAGGTGACAGAGCTAACTATGGCTACACCTTC.

The chain links TRBV29-1 to TRBJ2-2, with D unclear. Trimming shortened V by 4 bases and J by 3 bases, and 9 bases separated the two germline ends. CDR1 is SQVTM, CDR2 ANQGSEA, per germline. The CDR3 is 13 residues long. Here the CDR3 reads CSVGPVHTGELFF. The DNA for the CDR3 is TGCAGCGTTGGCCCGGTTCACACCGGGGAGCTGTTTTTT.

V is TRBV4-3 and J is TRBJ2-1; 9 nucleotides match TRBD1. The CDR3 totals 16 residues. With 6 bases clipped from V and 7 bases from J, the junction kept 13 bases outside the gene matches. The germline V gene encodes CDR1 LGHNA and CDR2 YSLEER. The CDR3 protein is CASSSVQGALGNEQFF. The CDR3 bases are TGCGCCAGCAGTTCCGTACAGGGGGCGCTTGGAAATGAGCAGTTCTTC.

This clone was picked up one time. V and J are TRBV10-3 and TRBJ2-1; possibly TRBD2 for D (5 bases). The CDR3 consists of 11 residues. Trimming pared 10 bases from V and 6 bases from J, leaving 10 bases between. From germline, CDR1 is ENHRY and CDR2 SYGVKD. As DNA, the CDR3 is TGTGCCACGACGGACTCCAATGAGCAGTTCTTC. Translation gives CATTDSNEQFF.

The genes are TRBV11-2 and TRBJ1-1; 8 nucleotides align to TRBD1. CDR1 and CDR2 (germline): SGHAT, FQNNGV. Trimming removed 3 bases from V and 2 bases from J; junction bases left unmatched: 2. The length of the CDR3 is 14 residues. The CDR3: CASSLGQANTEAFF. Written as DNA, the CDR3 is TGTGCCAGCAGCTTGGGACAGGCAAACACTGAAGCTTTCTTT. Combining the CDR3 with reference TRBV11-2 and TRBJ1-1 gives the whole variable domain EAGVAQSPRYKIIEKRQSVAFWCNPISGHATLYWYQQILGQGPKLLIQFQNNGVVDDSQLPKDRFSAERLKGVDSTLKIQPAKLEDSAVYLCASSLGQANTEAFFGQGTRLTVV.

This clone was seen a handful of times. This chain uses TRBV5-1 with TRBJ2-1; D remains ambiguous. Germline V gene sequence: CDR1 SGHRS, CDR2 YFSETQ. The CDR3 is made up of 15 amino acids. V lost 1 base and J 5 bases, leaving 13 bases between the germline ends. The CDR3, as DNA: TGCGCCAGCAGCTTGACAGTCAGCCAAAACAATGAGCAGTTCTTC. Translated: CASSLTVSQNNEQFF.

The rearrangement joins TRBV2 to TRBJ1-5; D unclear. The CDR3 has 12 amino acids. V lost 4 bases and J 7 bases, leaving 8 bases between the germline ends. Germline loops: CDR1 SNHLY, CDR2 FYNNEI. CDR3 DNA sequence: TGTGCCAGCAGTGGAGGATTGCAGCCCCAGCATTTT. Its translation: CASSGGLQPQHF.

The genes are TRBV2 and TRBJ1-3, with unresolved D. The CDR3 is made up of 14 amino acids. The germline V gene has CDR1 SNHLY and CDR2 FYNNEI. The V gene lost 5 bases and the J gene lost 3 bases, with 11 bases spanning the gap. In nucleotides, the CDR3 is TGTGCCAGCAGTCCAGATTCTAGTGGAAACACCATATATTTT. Its translation is CASSPDSSGNTIYF.

CDR3 residues: CASSYRGLGNTIYF. Here the CDR3 DNA reads TGTGCCAGCAGCTACAGGGGGCTTGGAAACACCATATATTTT. The chain links TRBV7-9 to TRBJ1-3; 9 bases are a match to TRBD1. Germline assignment: CDR1 SEHNR and CDR2 FQNEAQ (reference sequence). V gave up 4 bases and J gave up 3 bases; unmatched junction bases: 1. This CDR3 is 14 amino acids long.

This rearrangement joins TRBV5-1 to TRBJ1-1; 10 bases fit TRBD1. In germline, CDR1 is SGHRS, CDR2 YFSETQ. V dropped 5 bases and J dropped 5; count of bases not matched to a gene: 9. CDR3 length: 15 amino acids. This chain's CDR3 is CASSYSTGGKTEAFF. CDR3 nucleotide sequence: TGCGCCAGCAGTTATTCGACAGGGGGCAAGACTGAAGCTTTCTTT.

The rearrangement uses TRBV12-5 and TRBJ1-1, with D unresolved. The CDR3 sequence is 13 residues long. The ends were cut back, 1 base at V and 3 bases at J, with 6 bases in the middle. The germline gives CDR1 LGHNT, CDR2 FRNRAP. For the CDR3, the DNA is TGTGCTAGTGGTTTGGGGGCTCACACTGAAGCTTTCTTT. Its translation is CASGLGAHTEAFF.